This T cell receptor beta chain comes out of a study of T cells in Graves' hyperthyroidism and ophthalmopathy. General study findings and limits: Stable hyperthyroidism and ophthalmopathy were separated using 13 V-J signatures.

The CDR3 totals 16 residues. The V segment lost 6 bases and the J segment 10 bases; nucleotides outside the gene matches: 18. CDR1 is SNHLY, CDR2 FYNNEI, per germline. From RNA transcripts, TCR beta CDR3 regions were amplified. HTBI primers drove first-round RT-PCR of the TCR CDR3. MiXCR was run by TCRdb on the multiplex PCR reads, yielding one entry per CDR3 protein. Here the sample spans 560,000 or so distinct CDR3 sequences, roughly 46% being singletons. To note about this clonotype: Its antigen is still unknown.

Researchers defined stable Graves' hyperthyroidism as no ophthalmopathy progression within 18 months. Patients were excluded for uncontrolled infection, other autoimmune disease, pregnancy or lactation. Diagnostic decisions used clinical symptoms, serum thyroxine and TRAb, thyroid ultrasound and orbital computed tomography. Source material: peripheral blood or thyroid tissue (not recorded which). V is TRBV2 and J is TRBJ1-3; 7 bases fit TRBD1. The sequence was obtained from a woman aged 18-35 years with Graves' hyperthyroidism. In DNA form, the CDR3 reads TGTGCCAGCAGGGTCGCCGGACAGGTCGAGGGGCCGACCATATATTTT. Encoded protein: CASRVAGQVEGPTIYF.